The TCR beta chain described here comes from a study of cytomegalovirus exposure and HLA in healthy donors. Study-wide findings and caveats: Reportedly, HLA-A and HLA-B alleles of most subjects were accurately predicted from TCR beta. Certain indistinguishable V segments, among them TRBV6-2 and TRBV6-3, were excluded. A later analysis, which compared TCR beta chains of equal frequency, found the HLA-associated ones more clonally expanded.

PCR was performed using 60 Vbeta and 13 Jbeta primers. Under the authors' procedure: A follow-up analysis tallied tens of millions of unique TCR beta chains, roughly 11 million shared. Measured with immunoSEQ multiplex PCR; TCRdb has only the in-frame clones, and not every one. V, J and clone size reflect that table, while D and trimming were determined from the DNA. The sample holds some 81,000 clones, around 72% seen once. This clone showed up just a few times. The antigen remains unidentified. Other DNA sequences within the sample encode an identical CDR3. Trimming shortened V by 0 bases and J by 1 base, and 5 bases separated the two germline ends. This CDR3 has 14 amino acids. CDR1 MRHNA and CDR2 SNTAGT come from the germline V gene.

This chain joins TRBV6-4 and TRBJ2-3; D is unclear. This receptor was taken from a middle-aged woman in good health and CMV-seropositive. The sample comprised PBMCs. The CDR3 spells CASSDSRGTDTQYF. In DNA form, the CDR3 reads TGTGCCAGCAGTGACTCCCGCGGCACAGATACGCAGTATTTT.